This is a list of T cell receptor beta chains from one sample in a study of T cell repertoires in cytomegalovirus infection. In TCRdb, the reads were re-called with MiXCR into one record per CDR3 protein. The data hold roughly 720,000 distinct CDR3 sequences, with roughly 36% observed a single time. Sequenced input: PBMCs. These receptor sequences come from a human donor in good health (CMV status not recorded). Some clones in this sample may be carry-over from other donors' samples. Each CDR3 is given with its conserved first and last residue. The order of the fields is D gene, V gene, clone size, J gene, CDR3 DNA, CDR3 protein. A D gene is named only where the DNA matches it firmly. Where a row states a size, it is once, few, many or the class of an expanded clone; other rows omit it.

D gene: NA; V gene: TRBV10-3; clone size: NA; J gene: TRBJ1-1; CDR3 DNA: TGTGCCATCAGTGATGTTGGGCAGACGAACACTGAAGCTTTCTTT; CDR3 protein: CAISDVGQTNTEAFF
D gene: NA; V gene: TRBV5-6; clone size: NA; J gene: TRBJ2-4; CDR3 DNA: TGTGCCAGCAGCTCCCGGACGACAGCAAAACAAAACATTCAGTACTTC; CDR3 protein: CASSSRTTAKQNIQYF
D gene: NA; V gene: TRBV7-2; clone size: NA; J gene: TRBJ1-4; CDR3 DNA: TGTGCCAGCAGCTTAGGGCAGGGCTTTGAAAAACTGTTTTTT; CDR3 protein: CASSLGQGFEKLFF
D gene: TRBD1; V gene: TRBV28; clone size: NA; J gene: TRBJ2-7; CDR3 DNA: TGTGCCAGCAGTTTCGGGACAGTGATCTCCTACGAGCAGTACTTC; CDR3 protein: CASSFGTVISYEQYF
D gene: TRBD1; V gene: TRBV6-1; clone size: NA; J gene: TRBJ2-7; CDR3 DNA: TGTGCCAGCAGTGAAAGAAGGGACAGGGGGATCGGCGAGCAGTACTTC; CDR3 protein: CASSERRDRGIGEQYF
D gene: NA; V gene: TRBV5-1; clone size: NA; J gene: TRBJ2-7; CDR3 DNA: TGCGCCAGCAGCCTGACAGGCAATTTACAGCACGAGCAGTACTTC; CDR3 protein: CASSLTGNLQHEQYF
D gene: TRBD1; V gene: TRBV10-3; clone size: NA; J gene: TRBJ2-7; CDR3 DNA: TGTGCCTCGGGGGACAGGGTGGTGCAGTACTTC; CDR3 protein: CASGDRVVQYF
D gene: NA; V gene: TRBV28; clone size: NA; J gene: TRBJ1-1; CDR3 DNA: TGTGCCAGCAGTTTTTTCCGGGAGAACACTGAAGCTTTCTTT; CDR3 protein: CASSFFRENTEAFF
D gene: NA; V gene: TRBV6-6; clone size: few; J gene: TRBJ1-1; CDR3 DNA: TGTGCCAGCACCACCCCCCACCGGAGTCTTTGGAAGACTGAAGCTTTCTTT; CDR3 protein: CASTTPHRSLWKTEAFF
D gene: NA; V gene: TRBV25-1; clone size: few; J gene: TRBJ1-1; CDR3 DNA: TGTGCCAGCAGTCTACAGGGTGGTAGCACTGAAGCTTTCTTT; CDR3 protein: CASSLQGGSTEAFF
D gene: NA; V gene: TRBV19; clone size: few; J gene: TRBJ1-5; CDR3 DNA: TGTGCCAGTACCGTATTGGGGGGCGTTAGCAGGCAGCCCCAGCATTTT; CDR3 protein: CASTVLGGVSRQPQHF
D gene: NA; V gene: TRBV4-1; clone size: NA; J gene: TRBJ2-7; CDR3 DNA: TGCGCCAGCAGCCAAGATCCGGGGGACGAGCAGTACTTC; CDR3 protein: CASSQDPGDEQYF
D gene: TRBD1; V gene: TRBV5-1; clone size: few; J gene: TRBJ1-6; CDR3 DNA: TGCGCCAGCAGCTTGGGGGGCCACAGGGGATCGGCCCTCCACTTT; CDR3 protein: CASSLGGHRGSALHF
D gene: TRBD1; V gene: TRBV24-1; clone size: NA; J gene: TRBJ2-1; CDR3 DNA: TGTGCCACCAGTCAGGGGGCCGCCCGCAATGAGCAGTTCTTC; CDR3 protein: CATSQGAARNEQFF
D gene: NA; V gene: TRBV12-3/TRBV12-4; clone size: NA; J gene: TRBJ2-3; CDR3 DNA: TGTGCCAGCAGGTTAGCGCATACTAGCACAGATACGCAGTATTTT; CDR3 protein: CASRLAHTSTDTQYF
D gene: NA; V gene: TRBV7-6; clone size: few; J gene: TRBJ2-3; CDR3 DNA: TGTGCCAGCAGCCTGGGGGGCATAACAGATACGCAGTATTTT; CDR3 protein: CASSLGGITDTQYF
D gene: NA; V gene: TRBV7-2; clone size: few; J gene: TRBJ1-3; CDR3 DNA: TGTGCCAGCAGCCGCGGTGGGGGGGCTGGAAACACCATATATTTT; CDR3 protein: CASSRGGGAGNTIYF
D gene: TRBD1; V gene: TRBV5-1; clone size: few; J gene: TRBJ1-1; CDR3 DNA: TGCGCCAGCAGCACACGACAGGGAAAGAACACTGAAGCTTTCTTT; CDR3 protein: CASSTRQGKNTEAFF
D gene: NA; V gene: TRBV2; clone size: NA; J gene: TRBJ1-4; CDR3 DNA: TGTGCCAGCAGTGAATTACAGGTCAATGAAAAACTGTTTTTT; CDR3 protein: CASSELQVNEKLFF
D gene: NA; V gene: TRBV25-1; clone size: NA; J gene: TRBJ1-1; CDR3 DNA: TGTGCCAGCAGTGCCCAGGGACACGAGAACACTGAAGCTTTCTTT; CDR3 protein: CASSAQGHENTEAFF
D gene: TRBD1; V gene: TRBV5-6; clone size: few; J gene: TRBJ1-1; CDR3 DNA: TGTGCCAGCAGTCGGGACAGGGGTATGAACACTGAAGCTTTCTTT; CDR3 protein: CASSRDRGMNTEAFF
D gene: TRBD2; V gene: TRBV4-1; clone size: NA; J gene: TRBJ2-1; CDR3 DNA: TGTGCCAGCAGCCAAGGTAGCGGGCCCTTTAATGAGCAGTTCTTC; CDR3 protein: CASSQGSGPFNEQFF
D gene: NA; V gene: TRBV11-2; clone size: many; J gene: TRBJ2-1; CDR3 DNA: TGTGCCAGCAGCTTAGTTGGGGGGGCAAAAGAGCAGTTCTTC; CDR3 protein: CASSLVGGAKEQFF
D gene: TRBD1; V gene: TRBV6-1; clone size: few; J gene: TRBJ2-3; CDR3 DNA: TGTGCCAGCAGTGAGACAGGGCAAAATACGCAGTATTTT; CDR3 protein: CASSETGQNTQYF
D gene: NA; V gene: TRBV4-1; clone size: NA; J gene: TRBJ1-4; CDR3 DNA: TGCGCCAGCAGCCGAGCTAATGCGGGAGGAGATGAAAAACTGTTTTTT; CDR3 protein: CASSRANAGGDEKLFF
D gene: NA; V gene: TRBV28; clone size: NA; J gene: TRBJ1-2; CDR3 DNA: TGTGCCAGCAGTTTGCTGGGGGTTGGCTACACCTTC; CDR3 protein: CASSLLGVGYTF
D gene: NA; V gene: TRBV7-2; clone size: NA; J gene: TRBJ2-7; CDR3 DNA: TGTGCCAGCAGCACAAAAAGGACCCCCGGGGACGAGCAGTACTTC; CDR3 protein: CASSTKRTPGDEQYF